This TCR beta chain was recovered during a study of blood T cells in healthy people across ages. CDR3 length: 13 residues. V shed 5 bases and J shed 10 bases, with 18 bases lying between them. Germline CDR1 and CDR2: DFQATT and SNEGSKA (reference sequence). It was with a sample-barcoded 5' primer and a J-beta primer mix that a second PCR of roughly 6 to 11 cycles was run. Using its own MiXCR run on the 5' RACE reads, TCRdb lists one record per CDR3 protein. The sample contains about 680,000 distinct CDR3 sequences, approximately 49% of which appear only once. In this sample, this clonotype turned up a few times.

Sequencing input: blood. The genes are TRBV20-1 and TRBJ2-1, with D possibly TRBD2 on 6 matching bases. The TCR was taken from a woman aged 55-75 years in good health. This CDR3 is CSAFEGLAIEQFF. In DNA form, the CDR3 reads TGCAGTGCTTTCGAGGGGCTAGCGATCGAGCAGTTCTTC.